This TCR beta chain was found in a study of T-cell memory formation after mild COVID-19. Study overall: Clustering of TCRs was largely donor specific.

One entry per CDR3 protein results from TCRdb running MiXCR on the 5' RACE reads. The table has roughly 350,000 distinct CDR3 sequences, around 20% seen once. The V gene's germline CDR1 is KGHSH and CDR2 LQKENI. Deletions cut 5 bases from V and 6 bases from J, with 14 bases between. The CDR3 is 13 residues long. The sample taken for sequencing was PBMCs or a T cell subset sorted from them (not recorded which). The chain recombines TRBV18 with TRBJ2-7; no reliable D call. This receptor was identified in an adult woman who had mild COVID-19 (a few samples of this study predate the infection). Cell type and time point are not known. The chain's CDR3 is CASSSSRSLEQYF. The CDR3 DNA reads TGTGCCAGCTCAAGTTCTCGATCACTCGAGCAGTACTTC.